This is a list of T cell receptor beta chains from one sample in a study of blood T cell repertoires in COVID-19. The table came from immunoSEQ multiplex PCR; TCRdb's copy has only in-frame clones and leaves some out. This table holds around 140,000 clones, roughly 84% found once. The specimen was peripheral blood. The receptors come from a man in his 60s with acute or convalescent COVID-19. CDR3s include the opening cysteine and the closing phenylalanine or tryptophan. The order of the fields is D gene, J gene, V gene, clone size, CDR3 protein, CDR3 DNA. D genes are given only for firm matches. Clone size is not always given. Where it is, it says once, few, many or a class for expanded clones.

-	TRBJ2-3	TRBV5-1	-	CASSLRQVLSGDTQYF	TGCGCCAGCAGCTTACGACAGGTTCTCTCGGGGGATACGCAGTATTTT
TRBD2	TRBJ2-1	TRBV7-6	-	CASSLVGLAGNEQFF	TGTGCCAGCAGCTTGGTGGGACTAGCGGGGAATGAGCAGTTCTTC
-	TRBJ1-2	TRBV6-5	-	CASSLADNYGYTF	TGTGCCAGCTCCCTAGCAGATAACTATGGCTACACCTTC
-	TRBJ1-5	TRBV2	-	CASSESPGVVSNQPQHF	TGTGCCAGCAGTGAGTCCCCCGGGGTCGTTAGCAATCAGCCCCAGCATTTT
-	TRBJ1-5	TRBV24-1	-	CATSDPRRGSNQPQHF	TGTGCCACCAGTGACCCGCGTAGGGGTAGCAATCAGCCCCAGCATTTT
-	TRBJ2-3	TRBV4-2	-	CASSQDPSDSTDTQYF	TGTGCCAGCAGCCAAGATCCATCCGACTCCACAGATACGCAGTATTTT
TRBD1	TRBJ1-5	TRBV19	-	CASSSPQGDGNQPQHF	TGTGCCAGTAGTTCGCCACAGGGGGATGGCAATCAGCCCCAGCATTTT
TRBD1	TRBJ1-1	TRBV12-5	-	CASGSGQGDTEAFF	TGTGCTAGTGGTTCGGGACAGGGCGACACTGAAGCTTTCTTT
-	TRBJ1-5	TRBV9	-	CASSVTGVSWPQHF	TGTGCCAGCAGCGTAACAGGAGTTTCTTGGCCCCAGCATTTT
-	TRBJ1-1	TRBV6-4	-	CASIKDRGNTEAFF	TGTGCCAGCATTAAGGACCGGGGGAACACTGAAGCTTTCTTT
TRBD1	TRBJ2-5	TRBV6-6	-	CASSPLPRTGGLEETQYF	TGTGCCAGCAGTCCTTTGCCCAGGACAGGGGGCCTTGAAGAGACCCAGTACTTC
TRBD2	TRBJ2-1	TRBV6-5	-	CASSYAGAFYNEQFF	TGTGCCAGCAGTTACGCGGGAGCTTTCTACAATGAGCAGTTCTTC
-	TRBJ1-2	TRBV3-1/TRBV3-2	-	CASSQIDTGGYTF	TGTGCCAGCAGCCAAATTGACACCGGCGGCTACACCTTC
-	TRBJ1-5	TRBV7-8	-	CASSQEVATIGNQPQHF	TGTGCCAGCAGCCAGGAGGTCGCGACGATCGGCAATCAGCCCCAGCATTTT
-	TRBJ1-1	TRBV5-1	-	CASVENTEAFF	TGCGCCAGCGTAGAGAACACTGAAGCTTTCTTT
-	TRBJ2-3	TRBV5-6	-	CASSSKTYTDTQYF	TGTGCCAGCAGCTCTAAAACGTACACAGATACGCAGTATTTT
-	TRBJ1-2	TRBV11-2	-	CASSLRPHRDVEGYTF	TGTGCCAGCAGCTTACGGCCGCACAGGGACGTTGAAGGCTACACCTTC
TRBD2	TRBJ2-3	TRBV19	-	CASSIERGFTDTQYF	TGTGCCAGTAGTATCGAGCGGGGGTTCACAGATACGCAGTATTTT
-	TRBJ2-3	TRBV19	-	CASSIRRSTDTQYF	TGTGCCAGTAGTATACGGCGGAGCACAGATACGCAGTATTTT
-	TRBJ2-3	TRBV5-1	-	CASSLNRPEDTQYF	TGCGCCAGCAGCTTGAACAGGCCGGAAGATACGCAGTATTTT
-	TRBJ1-3	TRBV7-2	-	CASSYSRGVGNTIYF	TGTGCCAGCAGCTATTCGCGGGGCGTTGGAAACACCATATATTTT
-	TRBJ1-1	TRBV12-3/TRBV12-4	few	CASSKQVNTEAFF	TGTGCCAGCAGTAAACAGGTTAACACTGAAGCTTTCTTT
-	TRBJ2-2	TRBV19	-	CASSAETNTGELFF	TGTGCCAGCTCAGCGGAGACGAACACCGGGGAGCTGTTTTTT
TRBD2	TRBJ2-7	TRBV7-9	-	CASSRSGTRWSEQYF	TGTGCCAGCAGCCGAAGTGGGACTAGATGGTCCGAGCAGTACTTC
-	TRBJ1-2	TRBV30	-	CAWNGGGDGYTF	TGTGCCTGGAACGGCGGAGGGGACGGCTACACCTTC
-	TRBJ1-3	TRBV6-5	-	CASRRQESSGNTIYF	TGTGCCAGCAGGAGACAGGAGAGCTCTGGAAACACCATATATTTT
-	TRBJ1-2	TRBV7-3	-	CASSLRGEAYGYTF	TGTGCCAGCAGCCTCCGGGGAGAGGCCTATGGCTACACCTTC
-	TRBJ2-7	TRBV21-1	-	CASSKVQGAAKTYEQYF	TGTGCCAGCAGCAAAGTACAGGGGGCGGCAAAGACCTACGAGCAGTACTTC
TRBD1	TRBJ2-7	TRBV6-5	-	CASSGLGQGAYEQYF	TGTGCCAGTTCGGGATTGGGACAGGGGGCTTACGAGCAGTACTTC
TRBD2	TRBJ2-3	TRBV5-1	-	CASSNSGRGGRDTQYF	TGCGCCAGCAGCAACAGTGGGCGGGGGGGCAGAGATACGCAGTATTTT
-	TRBJ2-3	TRBV27	-	CASSLTGGATDTQYF	TGTGCCAGCAGCCTTACAGGGGGGGCCACAGATACGCAGTATTTT
-	TRBJ2-1	TRBV5-1	few	CASSLVDSYNEQFF	TGCGCCAGCAGCTTGGTGGACAGTTACAATGAGCAGTTCTTC
-	TRBJ2-2	TRBV9	-	CASSLRSGALNTGELFF	TGTGCCAGCAGCCTTAGAAGCGGCGCACTGAACACCGGGGAGCTGTTTTTT
-	TRBJ2-2	TRBV5-5	-	CASSLGHVNTGELFF	TGTGCCAGCAGCTTGGGACACGTGAACACCGGGGAGCTGTTTTTT
TRBD1	TRBJ2-2	TRBV24-1	-	CATSEPTGGEAGELFF	TGTGCCACCAGTGAACCAACAGGGGGCGAGGCCGGGGAGCTGTTTTTT
TRBD2	TRBJ2-5	TRBV10-1	-	CASSDREEEAQYF	TGCGCCAGCAGTGATCGGGAGGAAGAGGCCCAGTACTTC
TRBD1	TRBJ2-1	TRBV19	-	CASNNRPIGTVSYNEQFF	TGTGCCAGTAACAACCGACCCATCGGGACAGTCTCCTACAATGAGCAGTTCTTC
-	TRBJ1-2	TRBV2	-	CASSDQVRNGYTF	TGTGCCAGCAGTGACCAGGTTAGAAACGGCTACACCTTC
TRBD1	TRBJ2-1	TRBV6-6	-	CASSQGQGRYNEQFF	TGTGCCAGCAGTCAGGGACAGGGCCGGTACAATGAGCAGTTCTTC
TRBD2	TRBJ2-3	TRBV3-1/TRBV3-2	-	CASSPDLGLDADTQYF	TGTGCCAGCAGCCCCGACCTCGGACTAGACGCAGATACGCAGTATTTT
TRBD1	TRBJ2-1	TRBV19	-	CASSRGFLGTGVYNEQFF	TGTGCCAGTAGTAGAGGGTTCTTAGGGACAGGGGTCTACAATGAGCAGTTCTTC
-	TRBJ2-7	TRBV18	-	CASSPTRTASYEQYF	TGTGCCAGCTCACCGACCCGGACAGCCTCCTACGAGCAGTACTTC
-	TRBJ2-1	TRBV24-1	few	CATSDFSRGNSNEQFF	TGTGCCACCAGTGATTTTTCCCGCGGGAATTCGAATGAGCAGTTCTTC
TRBD1	TRBJ2-1	TRBV5-6	-	CASSSWDRGSYNEQFF	TGTGCCAGCAGCTCTTGGGACAGGGGATCCTACAATGAGCAGTTCTTC
-	TRBJ1-1	TRBV6-1	-	CASSEARRTEAFF	TGTGCCAGCAGTGAAGCCAGGAGGACTGAAGCTTTCTTT
-	TRBJ1-6	TRBV6-5	-	CASSRSSYNSPLHF	TGTGCCAGCAGCCGCAGCTCCTATAATTCACCCCTCCACTTT
TRBD1	TRBJ2-5	TRBV24-1	once	CATSEDGQGRVGTQYF	TGTGCCACCAGTGAAGACGGACAGGGGCGGGTTGGGACCCAGTACTTC
-	TRBJ2-5	TRBV9	-	CASSTQGLQETQYF	TGTGCCAGCAGCACCCAGGGACTTCAAGAGACCCAGTACTTC
-	TRBJ2-5	TRBV20-1	-	CSASLSVGETQYF	TGCAGTGCTAGTTTATCGGTTGGAGAGACCCAGTACTTC
-	TRBJ1-2	TRBV4-1	few	CASSQEVREEGYTF	TGCGCCAGCAGCCAAGAAGTCAGGGAGGAGGGCTACACCTTC
-	TRBJ2-1	TRBV12-3/TRBV12-4	-	CASRGGNEQFF	TGTGCCAGCAGGGGGGGAAATGAGCAGTTCTTC
TRBD1	TRBJ2-5	TRBV7-8	-	CASSPDRAEETQYF	TGTGCCAGCAGCCCAGACAGGGCCGAAGAGACCCAGTACTTC
-	TRBJ1-1	TRBV19	few	CASSKDRNTEAFF	TGTGCCAGTAGCAAGGACAGGAACACTGAAGCTTTCTTT
-	TRBJ2-6	TRBV5-1	-	CASSLQGLIPGANVLTF	TGCGCCAGCAGCTTGCAGGGACTTATACCTGGGGCCAACGTCCTGACTTTC
-	TRBJ2-1	TRBV4-1	-	CASSQDYGIRFNEQFF	TGCGCCAGCAGCCAAGATTACGGGATCAGATTTAATGAGCAGTTCTTC
TRBD1	TRBJ2-1	TRBV5-4	once	CASSTGTGHPYNEQFF	TGTGCCAGCAGCACCGGGACAGGGCACCCCTACAATGAGCAGTTCTTC
-	TRBJ1-1	TRBV5-1	-	CASSLVGGEGTEAFF	TGCGCCAGCAGCTTGGTTGGGGGCGAGGGAACTGAAGCTTTCTTT
TRBD1	TRBJ2-7	TRBV5-1	-	CASSLGGTGVGEQYF	TGCGCCAGCAGCTTGGGAGGGACAGGGGTAGGAGAGCAGTACTTC
-	TRBJ2-5	TRBV6-2/TRBV6-3	-	CASSYYKRGQETQYF	TGTGCCAGCAGTTACTACAAGAGGGGGCAAGAGACCCAGTACTTC
TRBD1	TRBJ2-6	TRBV19	once	CASSDLDRAGANVLTF	TGTGCCAGCTCTGACCTCGACAGGGCTGGGGCCAACGTCCTGACTTTC